The 15 T cell receptor beta chains in this list originate from one sample, sequenced in a study of response to subunit inactivated influenza vaccine. Using its own MiXCR run on the RT-PCR reads, TCRdb lists one record per CDR3 protein. The repertoire has under 200,000 distinct CDR3 sequences, roughly 10% of them found once; the top ten carry approximately 13%. Sequenced material: non-naive T cells sorted from PBMCs, taken 40 to 50 days after vaccination. The receptors derive from a man in his fifties or sixties who received an inactivated influenza vaccine.

This clonotype appeared many times. The chain has TRBV6-2 or TRBV6-3 and TRBJ1-5; D call uncertain. Per germline, CDR1 MNHEY and CDR2 SVGEGT. The CDR3 runs to 12 residues. The germline V and J ends were trimmed by 2 bases and 3 bases, with 2 bases remaining between them. The CDR3 sequence: CASSYANQPQHF. CDR3 coding DNA: TGTGCCAGCAGTTACGCCAATCAGCCCCAGCATTTT.

This clonotype came up many times. The chain recombines TRBV2 with TRBJ2-1; 9 bases agree with TRBD1. This CDR3 spans 16 amino acids. V gave up 2 bases and J gave up 1 base; unmatched junction bases: 3. Germline CDR1 is SNHLY and CDR2 is FYNNEI. The CDR3 DNA reads TGTGCCAGCAGTGAATTCGGACAGGGGTCCTACAATGAGCAGTTCTTC. Its translation is CASSEFGQGSYNEQFF.

This clonotype was observed at least ten times. The CDR3 reads CASSYSLAVGTDTQYF. DNA of the CDR3: TGTGCCAGCAGTTATAGTCTAGCGGTGGGGACAGATACGCAGTATTTT. V usage is TRBV6-9 and J usage is TRBJ2-3, with TRBD2 identical over 7 bases. After removal of 2 bases from V and 3 bases from J, the junction contained 8 bases not matched to a gene. The germline V gene has CDR1 MNHGY and CDR2 SVAAGI. The CDR3 is 16 residues long.

This clonotype was detected ten times or more. This chain links TRBV7-8 with TRBJ1-6; the match to TRBD1 covers 7 bases. This CDR3 is built from 17 residues. The V segment lost 1 base and the J segment 6 bases; nucleotides outside the gene matches: 9. Germline V gives CDR1 SGHVS, CDR2 FQNEAQ. As DNA, the CDR3 is TGTGCCAGCAGCTTAGTCGTTGCAACAGGGGTTAATTCACCCCTCCACTTT. Protein product: CASSLVVATGVNSPLHF.

The genes are TRBV7-9 and TRBJ2-5; tentative D call: TRBD1 (6 bases). From germline, CDR1 is SEHNR and CDR2 FQNEAQ (reference sequence). Trimming removed 4 bases from V and 5 bases from J, with 11 bases in between. The CDR3 consists of 13 residues. CDR3 DNA: TGTGCCAGCAGCTCGACAGGCCAGGAGACCCAGTACTTC. This translates into CASSSTGQETQYF.

This clonotype showed up just a few times. CDR3 in amino acids: CASSSPIERGTDTQYF. The CDR3 DNA reads TGTGCCAGCAGTTCGCCCATTGAGCGGGGCACAGATACGCAGTATTTT. J is TRBJ2-3 and V is TRBV28, with D possibly TRBD2 on 6 matching bases. This CDR3 is built from 16 residues. Trimming removed 4 bases from V and 1 base from J, with 15 bases in between. Germline loops: CDR1 MDHEN, CDR2 SYDVKM.

The genes are TRBV7-6 and TRBJ2-1; D might be TRBD2 (6 bases). Germline CDR1 SGHVS, CDR2 FNYEAQ. CDR3 length: 17 amino acids. V was clipped by 4 bases and J by 2 bases, with 18 bases between them. The CDR3 bases are TGTGCCAGCAGCTCTCGGATGGGGGGTTATACCTACAATGAGCAGTTCTTC. Amino acids: CASSSRMGGYTYNEQFF.

This clonotype is judged medium-sized. At one boundary the junction diverges from the germline segment, which might be a read error. This chain connects TRBV7-2 to TRBJ2-3; no definite D call. The germline V gene encodes CDR1 SGHTA and CDR2 FQGNSA. The CDR3 has 11 residues. The CDR3: CASSLADTQYF. The CDR3 region has the DNA TGTGCCAGCAGTTTAGCAGATACGCAGTATTTT. Supplemented by reference TRBV7-2 and TRBJ2-3, the full variable domain reads GAGVSQSPSNKVTEKGKDVELRCDPISGHTALYWYRQSLGQGLEFLIYFQGNSAPDKSGLPSDRFSAERTGGSVSTLTIQRTQQEDSAVYLCASSLADTQYFGPGTRLTVL.

The table lists this clonotype with many counts. V and J are TRBV5-5 and TRBJ1-1, with D unclear. The CDR3 has 13 amino acids. CDR1 SGHKS and CDR2 YYEKEE come from the germline V gene (reference sequence). Trimming stripped 3 bases from V and 1 base from J, with 7 bases between. Here the CDR3 DNA reads TGTGCCAGCAGCTCCCACACGAACACTGAAGCTTTCTTT. Its translation: CASSSHTNTEAFF.

This clonotype has more than one count but fewer than ten. The chain joins TRBV6-2 or TRBV6-3 to TRBJ2-2; D might be TRBD2 (5 bases). This CDR3 spans 13 amino acids. V dropped 10 bases and J dropped 4 bases, with 13 bases sitting between them. Per the germline V gene, CDR1 is MNHEY and CDR2 is SVGEGT. Here the CDR3 reads CAINRRSTGELFF. Here the CDR3 DNA reads TGTGCCATCAATAGGAGGAGCACCGGGGAGCTGTTTTTT.

This clonotype was recorded a few times. The rearrangement uses TRBV5-1 and TRBJ2-7, with 8 bases lining up with TRBD1. The CDR3 runs to 14 residues. Trimming took 6 bases from V and 0 from J; bases not matched to a gene: 5. Germline V gene lookup returns CDR1 SGHRS and CDR2 YFSETQ. The CDR3 loop reads CASKTGTGSYEQYF. In DNA form, the CDR3 reads TGCGCCAGCAAAACCGGGACAGGCTCCTACGAGCAGTACTTC. The variable domain in full, with the rest retrieved from reference TRBV5-1 and TRBJ2-7, is KAGVTQTPRYLIKTRGQQVTLSCSPISGHRSVSWYQQTPGQGLQFLFEYFSETQRNKGNFPGRFSGRQFSNSRSEMNVSTLELGDSALYLCASKTGTGSYEQYFGPGTRLTVT.

The CDR3 region has the DNA TGTGCCAGCGGGTACAGGGCATCCAAAAACATTCAGTACTTC. Residues: CASGYRASKNIQYF. J is TRBJ2-4 and V is TRBV3-1; a weak D match, TRBD1 (6 bases). Per germline, CDR1 LGHDT and CDR2 YNNKEL (reference sequence). V gave up 8 bases and J gave up 2 bases, with 13 bases separating them. The CDR3 totals 14 residues.

This clonotype occurred a few times. The chain couples TRBV6-1 to TRBJ1-2; D perhaps matches TRBD1 (6 bases). The CDR3 runs 13 residues. The germline CDR1 and CDR2 sequences are MNHNS and SASEGT. V was shortened by 2 bases and J by 6 bases, with 10 bases between the two germline ends. CDR3 nucleotides: TGTGCCAGCAGTGAACGGGACATAGATGGCTACACCTTC. Amino acid sequence: CASSERDIDGYTF.

The J gene is TRBJ2-1, the V gene TRBV19; 7 nucleotides match TRBD2. There are 12 residues in the CDR3. Germline V gene data show CDR1 as LNHDA and CDR2 as SQIVND (reference sequence). The J segment lost 14 bases and the V segment lost 4 bases, leaving 8 bases of the junction unmatched. The DNA of the CDR3 is TGTGCCAGTAGTACACGGGACCGGGAGGAGTTCTTC. It yields the protein CASSTRDREEFF.

The J gene is TRBJ2-3, the V gene TRBV20-1; no definite D call. Trimming cost V 3 bases and J 0 bases, with 13 bases left between them. Germline V gene data show CDR1 as DFQATT and CDR2 as SNEGSKA (reference sequence). The CDR3 contains 15 residues. CDR3 amino acids: CSARGSSRSTDTQYF. In nucleotides, the CDR3 is TGCAGTGCTAGGGGCTCAAGTCGGAGCACAGATACGCAGTATTTT.